A selection of T cell receptor beta chains follows, all from one sample in a study of vaccination effects on CD4 cells after COVID-19. No antigen is known for these receptors. The protocol was immunoSEQ multiplex PCR, while the TCRdb copy is restricted to in-frame clones and leaves out a portion. The sample has about 37,000 clones, under 70% seen once; the top ten hold more than 12%. The sequencing here drew on CD4+ T cells from PBMCs cultured with HCoV-OC43 spike peptides, taken before COVID-19 vaccination. The receptor set was obtained from a human donor who received a COVID-19 vaccine. Both conserved end residues are part of each CDR3. Each record gives: clone size, D gene, J gene, V gene, CDR3 DNA, CDR3 protein. The D gene is left open where the match is weak. Clone size appears in some rows only: once, few, many, or a class for an expanded clone.

size: NA; D: NA; J: TRBJ1-2; V: TRBV5-1; DNA: TGCGCCAGCAGCAGGGACAACCGGCAAAGGGGCTACACCTTC; CDR3: CASSRDNRQRGYTF
size: once; D: NA; J: TRBJ2-5; V: TRBV19; DNA: TGTGCCAGCTCTAGGAACGATCAAGAGACCCAGTACTTC; CDR3: CASSRNDQETQYF
size: NA; D: TRBD2; J: TRBJ2-3; V: TRBV19; DNA: TGTGCCAGTAGTTATAGACCGGGACTAGTATCAGATACGCAGTATTTT; CDR3: CASSYRPGLVSDTQYF
size: NA; D: TRBD1; J: TRBJ1-4; V: TRBV7-8; DNA: TGTGCCAGCAGCCGGGACAGGGCTTTCGGAAAACTGTTTTTT; CDR3: CASSRDRAFGKLFF
size: NA; D: NA; J: TRBJ2-7; V: TRBV5-1; DNA: TGCGCCAGCAGCGACCGGGACGGACCATACGAGCAGTACTTC; CDR3: CASSDRDGPYEQYF
size: NA; D: NA; J: TRBJ1-2; V: TRBV6-5; DNA: TGTGCCAGCAGCCAGTGGAGGACAGCCTATGGCTACACCTTC; CDR3: CASSQWRTAYGYTF
size: NA; D: NA; J: TRBJ2-2; V: TRBV10-2; DNA: TGCGCCAGCGACAGAATGAACACCGGGGAGCTGTTTTTT; CDR3: CASDRMNTGELFF
size: NA; D: NA; J: TRBJ2-2; V: TRBV19; DNA: TGTGCCAGTAGTATTTATGCAGGGAGCGGCACCGGGGAGCTGTTTTTT; CDR3: CASSIYAGSGTGELFF
size: NA; D: NA; J: TRBJ1-3; V: TRBV29-1; DNA: TGCAGCGTCTCCAAAGGGGGTGACACCATATATTTT; CDR3: CSVSKGGDTIYF
size: NA; D: NA; J: TRBJ2-7; V: TRBV9; DNA: TGTGCCAGCAGCCCCCGAGGAGGCTCTCACGAGCAGTACTTC; CDR3: CASSPRGGSHEQYF
size: NA; D: TRBD2; J: TRBJ2-5; V: TRBV7-8; DNA: TGTGCCAGCAGCCCACCCTCTAGCGGGGGGGATCTGGGCGCCCAAGAGACCCAGTACTTC; CDR3: CASSPPSSGGDLGAQETQYF
size: few; D: NA; J: TRBJ1-6; V: TRBV5-1; DNA: TGCGCCAGCAGCCTGGATGATGGGCGTCTAGCCCTCCACTTT; CDR3: CASSLDDGRLALHF
size: few; D: TRBD2; J: TRBJ2-1; V: TRBV12-3/TRBV12-4; DNA: TGTGCCAGCAGCCGGACTAGTGAGGAGCAGTTCTTC; CDR3: CASSRTSEEQFF
size: few; D: TRBD2; J: TRBJ2-7; V: TRBV3-1/TRBV3-2; DNA: TGTGCCAGCAGCCAAGACGAGACAGGGGTGGGGACTAGCGGGAGGGCCCCCTCCTACGAGCAGTACTTC; CDR3: CASSQDETGVGTSGRAPSYEQYF
size: NA; D: NA; J: TRBJ2-3; V: TRBV5-1; DNA: TGCGCCAGCCGAGATGGACAGAGCACAGATACGCAGTATTTT; CDR3: CASRDGQSTDTQYF
size: NA; D: NA; J: TRBJ1-2; V: TRBV11-2; DNA: TGTGCCAGCAGCTTAGTCGGCAGGGTCTTCTATGGCTACACCTTC; CDR3: CASSLVGRVFYGYTF
size: NA; D: NA; J: TRBJ1-1; V: TRBV18; DNA: TGTGCCAGCTCACCACCTGTAGGGAAGGCTTTCTTT; CDR3: CASSPPVGKAFF
size: NA; D: NA; J: TRBJ2-7; V: TRBV5-5; DNA: TGTGCCAGCAGCCTACTTGGGAAGAGGTCCTACGAGCAGTACTTC; CDR3: CASSLLGKRSYEQYF
size: few; D: NA; J: TRBJ2-2; V: TRBV6-2/TRBV6-3; DNA: TGTGCCAGCAGTTACCGGGACACCGGGGAGCTGTTTTTT; CDR3: CASSYRDTGELFF
size: NA; D: TRBD1; J: TRBJ2-5; V: TRBV29-1; DNA: TGCAGCGTTCTGGGGGACAGGGGAGAGACCCAGTACTTC; CDR3: CSVLGDRGETQYF
size: NA; D: TRBD2; J: TRBJ2-5; V: TRBV6-5; DNA: TGTGCCAGCAGGCCCGGGACTACCACCGCGACCCAGTACTTC; CDR3: CASRPGTTTATQYF
size: NA; D: NA; J: TRBJ1-5; V: TRBV28; DNA: TGTGCCAGCAGTTCGGGGAAGCCCCAGCATTTT; CDR3: CASSSGKPQHF
size: NA; D: TRBD1; J: TRBJ2-6; V: TRBV18; DNA: TGTGCCAGCTCATTAGCTCCAGGGGGAACGACTGGGGCCAACGTCCTGACTTTC; CDR3: CASSLAPGGTTGANVLTF
size: NA; D: NA; J: TRBJ2-1; V: TRBV5-1; DNA: TGCGCCAGCAGCTTGGGGGGTAGCCCCGCCGTATACAATGAGCAGTTCTTC; CDR3: CASSLGGSPAVYNEQFF
size: NA; D: NA; J: TRBJ1-5; V: TRBV10-3; DNA: TGTGCCATCAGGGAGGGTGGACGGAGCAATCAGCCCCAGCATTTT; CDR3: CAIREGGRSNQPQHF
size: once; D: NA; J: TRBJ2-1; V: TRBV9; DNA: TGTGCCAGCAGCGTAGGCTCCACCTCCTACAATGAGCAGTTCTTC; CDR3: CASSVGSTSYNEQFF
size: NA; D: NA; J: TRBJ1-5; V: TRBV9; DNA: TGTGCCAGCAACAACATTGACAGCATCAATCAGCCCCAGCATTTT; CDR3: CASNNIDSINQPQHF
size: NA; D: TRBD1; J: TRBJ1-6; V: TRBV4-1; DNA: TGCGCCAGCAGCCAAGTTGGGACAGGGATTAATTCACCCCTCCACTTT; CDR3: CASSQVGTGINSPLHF
size: NA; D: TRBD2; J: TRBJ2-1; V: TRBV5-4; DNA: TGTGCCAGCAGCTTAGACGGGAGGGCGGGCAATGAGCAGTTCTTC; CDR3: CASSLDGRAGNEQFF
size: NA; D: NA; J: TRBJ1-2; V: TRBV14; DNA: TGTGCCAGCAGCGTACAGGGAGGTGGTGTCGTGAGTGGCTACACCTTC; CDR3: CASSVQGGGVVSGYTF
size: few; D: TRBD2; J: TRBJ2-3; V: TRBV6-6; DNA: TGTGCCAGCAGGATAGCGGGGTCGACCACAGATACGCAGTATTTT; CDR3: CASRIAGSTTDTQYF
size: NA; D: TRBD2; J: TRBJ2-5; V: TRBV6-1; DNA: TGTGCCAGCAGTGATTGGGCTAGCGGGAGAAAAGAGACCCAGTACTTC; CDR3: CASSDWASGRKETQYF
size: few; D: NA; J: TRBJ2-7; V: TRBV20-1; DNA: TGCAGTGCTACCGGGACTCTCGGGCAGTACTTC; CDR3: CSATGTLGQYF
size: few; D: TRBD1; J: TRBJ1-5; V: TRBV7-8; DNA: TGTGCCAGCAGCAAGGACAGGTTTGGCAATCAGCCCCAGCATTTT; CDR3: CASSKDRFGNQPQHF
size: few; D: TRBD1; J: TRBJ1-2; V: TRBV5-1; DNA: TGCGCCAGCAGCTTGGAGGGACAGGGGACACCCCGGGGCTACACCTTC; CDR3: CASSLEGQGTPRGYTF
size: NA; D: NA; J: TRBJ1-1; V: TRBV18; DNA: TGTGCCAGCTCACCTGTCAGGGAGAACACTGAAGCTTTCTTT; CDR3: CASSPVRENTEAFF
size: NA; D: NA; J: TRBJ1-2; V: TRBV25-1; DNA: TGTGCCAGCAGGGCGTCAGCGCCCTATGGCTACACCTTC; CDR3: CASRASAPYGYTF
size: NA; D: NA; J: TRBJ1-6; V: TRBV10-2; DNA: TGCGCCAGCAGACAGGAGAGCTCCTATAATTCACCCCTCCACTTT; CDR3: CASRQESSYNSPLHF
size: few; D: NA; J: TRBJ1-2; V: TRBV19; DNA: TGTGCCAGTAGTATCAATTACAACTATGGCTACACCTTC; CDR3: CASSINYNYGYTF
size: NA; D: TRBD2; J: TRBJ2-5; V: TRBV3-1/TRBV3-2; DNA: TGTGCCAGCAGCGGTCTAGCGGGGGGGTACCAAGAGACCCAGTACTTC; CDR3: CASSGLAGGYQETQYF
size: few; D: NA; J: TRBJ1-2; V: TRBV9; DNA: TGTGCCAGCAGCGTAGGCGCAGCGGTGTGGGATGGCTACACCTTC; CDR3: CASSVGAAVWDGYTF
size: NA; D: NA; J: TRBJ2-2; V: TRBV6-5; DNA: TGTGCCAGCAGTTACCCGGGCGGGGAGCTGTTTTTT; CDR3: CASSYPGGELFF
size: NA; D: NA; J: TRBJ2-5; V: TRBV5-1; DNA: TGCGCCAGCAGCTTGGGAGGGGTCGAGACCCAGTACTTC; CDR3: CASSLGGVETQYF
size: NA; D: NA; J: TRBJ2-7; V: TRBV27; DNA: TGTGCCAGCAGTCTCCAAAGCGGTCCCGGCATCGAGCAGTACTTC; CDR3: CASSLQSGPGIEQYF
size: NA; D: TRBD2; J: TRBJ2-5; V: TRBV4-1; DNA: TGCGCCAGCAGCTCGATGGGACTAGCGGGAGGGGGCCAAGAGACCCAGTACTTC; CDR3: CASSSMGLAGGGQETQYF
size: NA; D: NA; J: TRBJ2-7; V: TRBV6-4; DNA: TGTGCCAGCAGTGTAGGAGGGGGCGGCTACGAGCAGTACTTC; CDR3: CASSVGGGGYEQYF
size: NA; D: TRBD1; J: TRBJ1-1; V: TRBV11-2; DNA: TGTGCCAGCAGCACAACGACAGGGAGCACTGAAGCTTTCTTT; CDR3: CASSTTTGSTEAFF
size: few; D: NA; J: TRBJ1-6; V: TRBV3-1/TRBV3-2; DNA: TGTGCCAGCAGCCAAGGTGGACGGTTGGGTAATTCACCCCTCCACTTT; CDR3: CASSQGGRLGNSPLHF
size: NA; D: TRBD1; J: TRBJ1-1; V: TRBV15; DNA: TGTGCCACCAGCAGAGGAGGGACAGTGGGGGGAACTGAAGCTTTCTTT; CDR3: CATSRGGTVGGTEAFF
size: NA; D: TRBD1; J: TRBJ1-2; V: TRBV15; DNA: TGTGCCACCAGCAGAGCACCGGGACAGGGGACTGGTGGCTACACCTTC; CDR3: CATSRAPGQGTGGYTF
size: NA; D: NA; J: TRBJ2-3; V: TRBV24-1; DNA: TGTGCCACCAAAGGGGCGGGGAGCACAGATACGCAGTATTTT; CDR3: CATKGAGSTDTQYF
size: NA; D: NA; J: TRBJ1-2; V: TRBV6-5; DNA: TGTGCCAGCAGTCCCCAACAAACAGGACCCGCTGGCTACACCTTC; CDR3: CASSPQQTGPAGYTF
size: once; D: NA; J: TRBJ2-5; V: TRBV27; DNA: TGTGCCAGCAGTTGGTCTGTCGGCCAAGAGACCCAGTACTTC; CDR3: CASSWSVGQETQYF
size: NA; D: TRBD2; J: TRBJ2-3; V: TRBV2; DNA: TGTGCCAGCAGACCACTAGCGGCACCCACAGATACGCAGTATTTT; CDR3: CASRPLAAPTDTQYF
size: NA; D: NA; J: TRBJ1-3; V: TRBV7-2; DNA: TGTGCCAGCAGCTTAAGTCAGACCGGTAACTCTGGAAACACCATATATTTT; CDR3: CASSLSQTGNSGNTIYF
size: NA; D: NA; J: TRBJ1-5; V: TRBV6-1; DNA: TGTGCCAGCAGGGGTAAACAGGGATACCAGCCCCAGCATTTT; CDR3: CASRGKQGYQPQHF
size: NA; D: NA; J: TRBJ2-7; V: TRBV5-8; DNA: TGTGCCAGCAGCTCTCCCCGGTTTGGGTCCTACGAGCAGTACTTC; CDR3: CASSSPRFGSYEQYF